Listed here is a single T cell receptor beta chain. The source of the sample is a study of shared clonotypes between healthy human individuals. Study-level background: Every donor yielded three CD4 naive, three CD4 memory, two CD8 naive and one CD8 memory plate.

Only in-frame clones appear in the TCRdb table, and some are missing; sequencing was by immunoSEQ multiplex PCR. Of roughly 2,000,000 clones listed, 93% were seen once; the top ten hold less than 2%. CD45RO negativity and positive selection for CCR7 defined naive CD8 cells, a population that excluded terminally differentiated effector memory CD45RA+ cells. With 4 bases clipped from V and 2 bases from J, the junction kept 10 bases outside the gene matches. CDR1 is SGHNT and CDR2 is YYREEE in the germline V gene (reference sequence). The CDR3 runs to 16 residues. V usage is TRBV5-4 and J usage is TRBJ2-7; 9 bases match TRBD1. The sequenced sample consisted of naive CD8+ T cells from PBMCs. The source of this sequence is a man between 18 and 35 years old in good health. Some clones in this sample may be carry-over from other donors' samples. The CDR3 protein is CASSQAVGTGPYEQYF. The CDR3, as DNA: TGTGCCAGCAGCCAAGCGGTGGGGACAGGGCCCTACGAGCAGTACTTC.